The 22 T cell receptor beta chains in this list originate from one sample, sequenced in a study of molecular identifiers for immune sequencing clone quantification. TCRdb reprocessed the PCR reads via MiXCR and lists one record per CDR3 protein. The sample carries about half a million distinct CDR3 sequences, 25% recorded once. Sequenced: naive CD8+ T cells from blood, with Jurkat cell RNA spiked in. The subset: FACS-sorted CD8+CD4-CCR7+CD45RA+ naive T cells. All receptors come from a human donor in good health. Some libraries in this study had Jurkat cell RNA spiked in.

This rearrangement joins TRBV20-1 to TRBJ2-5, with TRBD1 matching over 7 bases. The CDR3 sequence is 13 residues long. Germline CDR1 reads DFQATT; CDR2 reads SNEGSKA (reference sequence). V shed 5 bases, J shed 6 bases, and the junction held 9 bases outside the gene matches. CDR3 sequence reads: CSAGDSFGKTQYF. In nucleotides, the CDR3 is TGCAGTGCTGGGGACAGTTTCGGAAAGACCCAGTACTTC.

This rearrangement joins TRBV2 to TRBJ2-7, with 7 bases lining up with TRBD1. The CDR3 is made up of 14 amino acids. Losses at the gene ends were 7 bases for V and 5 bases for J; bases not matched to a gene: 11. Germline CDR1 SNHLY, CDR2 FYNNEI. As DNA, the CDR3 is TGTGCCAGCACCATCTCCGGGACAGTCAACGAGCAGTACTTC. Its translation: CASTISGTVNEQYF.

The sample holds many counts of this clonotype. CDR3 sequence: CASADNLEAFF. As DNA, the CDR3 is TGTGCCAGCGCAGACAACCTTGAAGCTTTCTTT. The J gene is TRBJ1-1, the V gene TRBV6-2 or TRBV6-3; D is uncertain. Germline CDR1 and CDR2: MNHEY and SVGEGT. Trimming shortened V by 8 bases and J by 7 bases, and 11 bases separated the two germline ends. The CDR3 runs to 11 residues.

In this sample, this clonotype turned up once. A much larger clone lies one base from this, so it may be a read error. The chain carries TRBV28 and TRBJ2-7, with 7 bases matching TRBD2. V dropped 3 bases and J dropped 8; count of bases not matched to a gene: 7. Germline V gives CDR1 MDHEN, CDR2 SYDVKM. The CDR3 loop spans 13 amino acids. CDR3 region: CASSLSTSSQQYF. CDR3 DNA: TGTGCCAGCAGTTTGTCGACTAGCAGTCAGCAGTACTTC.

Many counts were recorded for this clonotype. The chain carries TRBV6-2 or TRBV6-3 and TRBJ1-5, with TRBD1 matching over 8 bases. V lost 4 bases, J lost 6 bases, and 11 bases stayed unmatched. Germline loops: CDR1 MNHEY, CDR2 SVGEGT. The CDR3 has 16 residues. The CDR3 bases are TGTGCCAGCAGTTCAGGGGGCTTTGGTATTTTTCAGCCCCAGCATTTT. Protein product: CASSSGGFGIFQPQHF.

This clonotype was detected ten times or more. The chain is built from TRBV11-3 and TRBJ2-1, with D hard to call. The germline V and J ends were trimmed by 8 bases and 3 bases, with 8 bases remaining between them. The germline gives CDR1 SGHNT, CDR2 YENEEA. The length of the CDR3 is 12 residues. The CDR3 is CASSSNYNEQFF. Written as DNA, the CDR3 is TGTGCCAGCTCCAGTAACTACAATGAGCAGTTCTTC.

CDR3 DNA: TGCGCCAGCAGCCAAGATTCACGGGAGCTAGACAATGAGCAGTTCTTC. This translates into CASSQDSRELDNEQFF. J is TRBJ2-1 and V is TRBV4-1; a weak D match, TRBD2 (6 bases). The CDR3 runs 16 residues. Germline V gene lookup returns CDR1 MGHRA and CDR2 YSYEKL. V lost 0 bases and J lost 5, with 14 bases in between.

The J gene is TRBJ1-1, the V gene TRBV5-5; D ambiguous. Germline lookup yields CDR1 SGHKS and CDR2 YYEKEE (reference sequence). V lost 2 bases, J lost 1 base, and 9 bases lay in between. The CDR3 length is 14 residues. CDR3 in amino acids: CASSFTDANTEAFF. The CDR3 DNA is TGTGCCAGCAGCTTTACCGACGCGAACACTGAAGCTTTCTTT.

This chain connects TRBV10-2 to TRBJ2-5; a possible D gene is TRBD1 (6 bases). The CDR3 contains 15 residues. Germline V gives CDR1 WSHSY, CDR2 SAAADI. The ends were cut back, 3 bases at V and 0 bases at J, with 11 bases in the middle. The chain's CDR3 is CASSDGTTYQETQYF. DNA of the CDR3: TGCGCCAGCAGTGACGGGACAACGTACCAAGAGACCCAGTACTTC.

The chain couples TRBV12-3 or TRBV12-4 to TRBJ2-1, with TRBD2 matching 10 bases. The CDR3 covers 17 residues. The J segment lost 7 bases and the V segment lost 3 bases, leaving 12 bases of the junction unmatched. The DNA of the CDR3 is TGTGCCAGCAGTTTCAGCTCTAGCGGGAGTCTTGGGAATGAGCAGTTCTTC. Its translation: CASSFSSSGSLGNEQFF.

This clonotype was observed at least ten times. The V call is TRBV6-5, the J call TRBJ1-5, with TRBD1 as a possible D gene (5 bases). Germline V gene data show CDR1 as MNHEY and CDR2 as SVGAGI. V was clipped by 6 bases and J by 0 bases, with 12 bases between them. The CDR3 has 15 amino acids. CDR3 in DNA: TGTGCCAGCAGACTTGACAGTTATAGCAATCAGCCCCAGCATTTT. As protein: CASRLDSYSNQPQHF.

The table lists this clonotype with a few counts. CDR3 protein: CASSPGGGFPDTQYF. The CDR3 nucleotides are TGTGCCAGCAGCCCAGGGGGCGGGTTCCCAGATACGCAGTATTTT. This chain uses TRBV11-2 with TRBJ2-3; TRBD1 aligns across 8 bases. CDR3 length equals 15 residues. J gave up 4 bases and V 5 bases, and 8 bases lay outside the gene matches. Germline loops: CDR1 SGHAT, CDR2 FQNNGV.

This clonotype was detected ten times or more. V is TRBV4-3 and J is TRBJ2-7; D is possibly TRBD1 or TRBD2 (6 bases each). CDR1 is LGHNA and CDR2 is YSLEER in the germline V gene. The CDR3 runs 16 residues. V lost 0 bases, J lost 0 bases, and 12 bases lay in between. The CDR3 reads CASSQEGGTHSYEQYF. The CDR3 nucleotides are TGCGCCAGCAGCCAAGAAGGGGGGACACACTCCTACGAGCAGTACTTC.

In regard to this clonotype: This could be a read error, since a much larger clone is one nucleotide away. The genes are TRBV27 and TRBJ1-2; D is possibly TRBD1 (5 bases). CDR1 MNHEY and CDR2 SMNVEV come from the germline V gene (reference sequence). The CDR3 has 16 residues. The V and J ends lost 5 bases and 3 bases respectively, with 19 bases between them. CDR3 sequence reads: CASSSRRERGYYGYTF. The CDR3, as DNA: TGTGCCAGCAGTAGTCGGAGGGAAAGGGGCTACTATGGCTACACCTTC.

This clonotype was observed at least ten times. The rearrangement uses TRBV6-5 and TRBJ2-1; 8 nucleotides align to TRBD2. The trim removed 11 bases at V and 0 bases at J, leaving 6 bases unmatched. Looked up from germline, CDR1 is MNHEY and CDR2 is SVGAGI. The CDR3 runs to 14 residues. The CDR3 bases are TGTGCCGCTGGCGCGGGGGGCTCCTACAATGAGCAGTTCTTC. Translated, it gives CAAGAGGSYNEQFF.

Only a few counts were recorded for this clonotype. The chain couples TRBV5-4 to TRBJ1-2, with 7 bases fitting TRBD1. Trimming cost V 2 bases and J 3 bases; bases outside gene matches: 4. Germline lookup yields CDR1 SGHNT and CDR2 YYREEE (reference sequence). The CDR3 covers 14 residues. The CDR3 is CASSFTTGDYGYTF. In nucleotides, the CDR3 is TGTGCCAGCAGCTTTACCACAGGGGACTATGGCTACACCTTC.

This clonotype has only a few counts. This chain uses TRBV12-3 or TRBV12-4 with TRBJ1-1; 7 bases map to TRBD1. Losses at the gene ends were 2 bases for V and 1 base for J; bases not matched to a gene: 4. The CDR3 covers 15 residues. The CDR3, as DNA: TGTGCCAGCAGTTTAATAAACAGGGGGAACACTGAAGCTTTCTTT. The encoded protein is CASSLINRGNTEAFF.

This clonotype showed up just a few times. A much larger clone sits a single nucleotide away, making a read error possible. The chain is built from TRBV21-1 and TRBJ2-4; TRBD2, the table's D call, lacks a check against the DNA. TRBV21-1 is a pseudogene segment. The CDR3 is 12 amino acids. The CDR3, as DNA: TGTGCCAGCAGCAACGAAATACCGCTAGAGTACTTC. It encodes CASSNEIPLEYF.

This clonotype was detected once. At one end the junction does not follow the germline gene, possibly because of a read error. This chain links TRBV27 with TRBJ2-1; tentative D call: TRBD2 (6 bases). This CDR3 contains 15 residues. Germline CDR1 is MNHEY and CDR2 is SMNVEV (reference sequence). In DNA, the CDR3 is TGTGCCGGCAGTTTAGGCGGGGCCGCCTACAATGAGCAGTTCTTC. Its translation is CAGSLGGAAYNEQFF.

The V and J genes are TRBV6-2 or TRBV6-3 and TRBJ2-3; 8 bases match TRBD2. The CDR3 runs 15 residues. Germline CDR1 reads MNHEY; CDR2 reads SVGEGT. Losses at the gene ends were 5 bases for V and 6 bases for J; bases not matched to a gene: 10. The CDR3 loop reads CASSPSGSKKDTQYF. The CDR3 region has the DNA TGTGCCAGCAGTCCAAGCGGGAGTAAGAAGGATACGCAGTATTTT.

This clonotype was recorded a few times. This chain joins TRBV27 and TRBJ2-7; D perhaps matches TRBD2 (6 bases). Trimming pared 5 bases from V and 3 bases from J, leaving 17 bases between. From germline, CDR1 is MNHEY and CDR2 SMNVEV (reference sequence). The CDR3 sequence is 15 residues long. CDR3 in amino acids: CASSLGSGYGYEQYF. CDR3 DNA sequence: TGTGCCAGCAGTCTCGGGAGCGGGTACGGCTACGAGCAGTACTTC.

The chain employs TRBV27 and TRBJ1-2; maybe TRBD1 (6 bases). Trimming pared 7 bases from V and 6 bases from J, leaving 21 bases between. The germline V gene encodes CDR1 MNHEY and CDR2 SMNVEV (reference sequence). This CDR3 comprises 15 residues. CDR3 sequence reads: CASTQTLEGGDGYTF. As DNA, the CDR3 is TGTGCCAGCACCCAAACCCTTGAGGGGGGCGATGGCTACACCTTC.